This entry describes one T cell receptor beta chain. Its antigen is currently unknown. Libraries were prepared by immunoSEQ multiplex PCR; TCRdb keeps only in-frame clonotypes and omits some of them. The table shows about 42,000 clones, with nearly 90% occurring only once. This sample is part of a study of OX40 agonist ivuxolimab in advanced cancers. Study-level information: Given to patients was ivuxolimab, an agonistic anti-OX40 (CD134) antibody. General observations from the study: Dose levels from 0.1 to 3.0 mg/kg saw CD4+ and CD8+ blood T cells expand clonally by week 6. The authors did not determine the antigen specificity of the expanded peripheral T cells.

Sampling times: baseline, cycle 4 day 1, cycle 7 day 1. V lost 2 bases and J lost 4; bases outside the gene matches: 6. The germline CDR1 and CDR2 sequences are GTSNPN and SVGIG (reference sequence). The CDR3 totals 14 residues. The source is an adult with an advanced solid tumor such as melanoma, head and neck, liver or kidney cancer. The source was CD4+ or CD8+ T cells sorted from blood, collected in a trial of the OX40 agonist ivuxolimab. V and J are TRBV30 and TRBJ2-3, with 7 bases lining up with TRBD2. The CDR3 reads CAWSRGRAADTQYF. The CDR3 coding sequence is TGTGCCTGGAGTCGGGGGAGGGCCGCAGATACGCAGTATTTT. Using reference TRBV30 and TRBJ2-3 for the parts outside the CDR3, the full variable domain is SQTIHQWPATLVQPVGSPLSLECTVEGTSNPNLYWYRQAAGRGLQLLFYSVGIGQISSEVPQNLSASRPQDRQFILSSKKLLLSDSGFYLCAWSRGRAADTQYFGPGTRLTVL.